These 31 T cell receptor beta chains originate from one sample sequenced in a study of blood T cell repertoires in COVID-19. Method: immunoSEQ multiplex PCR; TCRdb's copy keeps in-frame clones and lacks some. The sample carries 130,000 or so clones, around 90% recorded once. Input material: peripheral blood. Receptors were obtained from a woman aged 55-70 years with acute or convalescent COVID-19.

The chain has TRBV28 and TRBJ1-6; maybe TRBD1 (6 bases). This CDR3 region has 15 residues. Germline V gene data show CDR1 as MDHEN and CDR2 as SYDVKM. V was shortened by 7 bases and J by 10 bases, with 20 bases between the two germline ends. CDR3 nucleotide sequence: TGTGCCAGCAATTTTTTGGGGGAGGGGGAATCACCCCTCCACTTT. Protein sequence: CASNFLGEGESPLHF.

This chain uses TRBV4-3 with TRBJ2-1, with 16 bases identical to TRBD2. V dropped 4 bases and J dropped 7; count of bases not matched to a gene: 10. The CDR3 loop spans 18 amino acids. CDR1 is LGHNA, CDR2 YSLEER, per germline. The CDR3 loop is CASSPSPGLAGGLNEQFF. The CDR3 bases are TGCGCCAGCAGCCCTTCCCCGGGACTAGCGGGGGGGCTGAATGAGCAGTTCTTC.

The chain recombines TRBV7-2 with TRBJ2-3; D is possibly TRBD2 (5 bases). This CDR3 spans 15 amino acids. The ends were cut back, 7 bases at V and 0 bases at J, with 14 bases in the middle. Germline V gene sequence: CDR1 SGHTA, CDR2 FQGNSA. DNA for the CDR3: TGTGCCAGCACTCAGACGGGGTATAGCACAGATACGCAGTATTTT. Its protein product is CASTQTGYSTDTQYF.

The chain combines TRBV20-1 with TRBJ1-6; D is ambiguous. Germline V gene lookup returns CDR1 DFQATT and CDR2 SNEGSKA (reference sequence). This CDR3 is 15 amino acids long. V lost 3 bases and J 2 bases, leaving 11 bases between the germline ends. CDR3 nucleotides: TGCAGTGCTAGTTACGGGGTGCCCTATAATTCACCCCTCCACTTT. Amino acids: CSASYGVPYNSPLHF.

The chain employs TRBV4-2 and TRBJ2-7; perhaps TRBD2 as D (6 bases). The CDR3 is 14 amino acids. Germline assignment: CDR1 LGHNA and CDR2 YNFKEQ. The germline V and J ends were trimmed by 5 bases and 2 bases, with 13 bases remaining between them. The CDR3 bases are TGTGCCAGCAGCGTGAGACTAGGGCCCTACGAGCAGTACTTC. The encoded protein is CASSVRLGPYEQYF.

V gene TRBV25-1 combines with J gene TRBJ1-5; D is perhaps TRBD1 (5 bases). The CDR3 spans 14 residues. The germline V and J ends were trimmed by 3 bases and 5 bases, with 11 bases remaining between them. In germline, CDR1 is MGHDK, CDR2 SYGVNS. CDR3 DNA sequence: TGTGCCAGCAGTGAGTCGTTGGGGCATCAGCCCCAGCATTTT. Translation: CASSESLGHQPQHF. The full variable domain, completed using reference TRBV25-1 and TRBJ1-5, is EADIYQTPRYLVIGTGKKITLECSQTMGHDKMYWYQQDPGMELHLIHYSYGVNSTEKGDLSSESTVSRIRTEHFPLTLESARPSHTSQYLCASSESLGHQPQHFGDGTRLSIL.

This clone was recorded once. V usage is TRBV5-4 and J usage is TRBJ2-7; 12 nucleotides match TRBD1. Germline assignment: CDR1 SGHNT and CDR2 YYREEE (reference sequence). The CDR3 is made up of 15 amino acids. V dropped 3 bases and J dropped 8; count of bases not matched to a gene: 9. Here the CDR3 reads CASSSPGQGAYKQYF. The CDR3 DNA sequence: TGTGCCAGCAGCTCTCCGGGACAGGGGGCCTATAAGCAGTACTTC.

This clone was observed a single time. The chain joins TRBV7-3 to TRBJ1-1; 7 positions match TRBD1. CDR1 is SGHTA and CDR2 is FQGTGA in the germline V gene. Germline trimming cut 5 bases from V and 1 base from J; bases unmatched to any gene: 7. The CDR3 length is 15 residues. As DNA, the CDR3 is TGTGCCAGCAGCCCCGACAGGGAATCGAACACTGAAGCTTTCTTT. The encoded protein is CASSPDRESNTEAFF. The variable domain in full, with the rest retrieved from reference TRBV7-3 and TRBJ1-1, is GAGVSQTPSNKVTEKGKYVELRCDPISGHTALYWYRQSLGQGPEFLIYFQGTGAADDSGLPNDRFFAVRPEGSVSTLKIQRTERGDSAVYLCASSPDRESNTEAFFGQGTRLTVV.

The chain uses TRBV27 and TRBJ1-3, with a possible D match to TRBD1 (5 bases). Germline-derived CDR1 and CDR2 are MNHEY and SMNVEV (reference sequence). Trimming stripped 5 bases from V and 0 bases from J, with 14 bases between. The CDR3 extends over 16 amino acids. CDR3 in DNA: TGTGCCAGCAGTAGCCAGGGACTGGACTCTGGAAACACCATATATTTT. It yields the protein CASSSQGLDSGNTIYF.

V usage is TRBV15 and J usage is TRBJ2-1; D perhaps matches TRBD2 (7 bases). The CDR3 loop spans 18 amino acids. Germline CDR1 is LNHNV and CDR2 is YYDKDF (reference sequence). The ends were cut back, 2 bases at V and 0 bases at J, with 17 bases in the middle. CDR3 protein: CATSRMSGGPGSYNEQFF. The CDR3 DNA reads TGTGCCACCAGCAGAATGTCCGGGGGGCCAGGCTCCTACAATGAGCAGTTCTTC. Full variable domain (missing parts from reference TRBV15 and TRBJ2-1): DAMVIQNPRYQVTQFGKPVTLSCSQTLNHNVMYWYQQKSSQAPKLLFHYYDKDFNNEADTPDNFQSRRPNTSFCFLDIRSPGLGDTAMYLCATSRMSGGPGSYNEQFFGPGTRLTVL.

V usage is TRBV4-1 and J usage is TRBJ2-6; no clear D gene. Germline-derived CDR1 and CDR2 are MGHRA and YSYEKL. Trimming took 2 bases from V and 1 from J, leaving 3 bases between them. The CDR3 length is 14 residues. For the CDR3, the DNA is TGCGCCAGCAGCCAACAATCTGGGGCCAACGTCCTGACTTTC. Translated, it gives CASSQQSGANVLTF.

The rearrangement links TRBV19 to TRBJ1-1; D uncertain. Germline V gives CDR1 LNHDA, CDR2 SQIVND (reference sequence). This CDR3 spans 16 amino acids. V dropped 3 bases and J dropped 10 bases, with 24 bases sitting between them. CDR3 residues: CASSIYLGSDPRGAFF. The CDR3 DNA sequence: TGTGCCAGTAGTATTTATCTGGGCAGCGACCCTCGGGGAGCTTTCTTT.

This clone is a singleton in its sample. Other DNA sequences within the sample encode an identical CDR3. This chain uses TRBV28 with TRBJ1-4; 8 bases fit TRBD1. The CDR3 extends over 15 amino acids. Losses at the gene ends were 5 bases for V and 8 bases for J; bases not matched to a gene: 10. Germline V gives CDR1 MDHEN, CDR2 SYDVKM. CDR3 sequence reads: CASSPRTGKREKLFF. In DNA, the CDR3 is TGTGCCAGCAGTCCCCGGACAGGGAAGAGGGAAAAACTGTTTTTT. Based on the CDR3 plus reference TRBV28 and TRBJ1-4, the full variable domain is DVKVTQSSRYLVKRTGEKVFLECVQDMDHENMFWYRQDPGLGLRLIYFSYDVKMKEKGDIPEGYSVSREKKERFSLILESASTNQTSMYLCASSPRTGKREKLFFGSGTQLSVL.

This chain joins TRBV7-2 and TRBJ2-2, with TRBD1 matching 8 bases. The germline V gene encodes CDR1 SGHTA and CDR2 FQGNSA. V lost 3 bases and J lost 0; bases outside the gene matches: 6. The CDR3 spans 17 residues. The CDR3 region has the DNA TGTGCCAGCAGCTTGAGACACAGGGGGACGAACACCGGGGAGCTGTTTTTT. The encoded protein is CASSLRHRGTNTGELFF. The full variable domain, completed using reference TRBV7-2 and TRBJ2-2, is GAGVSQSPSNKVTEKGKDVELRCDPISGHTALYWYRQSLGQGLEFLIYFQGNSAPDKSGLPSDRFSAERTGGSVSTLTIQRTQQEDSAVYLCASSLRHRGTNTGELFFGEGSRLTVL.

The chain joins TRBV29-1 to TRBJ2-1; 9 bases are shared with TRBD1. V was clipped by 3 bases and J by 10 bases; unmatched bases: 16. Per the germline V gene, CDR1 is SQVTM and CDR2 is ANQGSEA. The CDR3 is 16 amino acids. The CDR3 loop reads CSVDRLGTGQDWEQFF. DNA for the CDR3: TGCAGCGTTGATCGTTTAGGGACAGGGCAGGACTGGGAGCAGTTCTTC.

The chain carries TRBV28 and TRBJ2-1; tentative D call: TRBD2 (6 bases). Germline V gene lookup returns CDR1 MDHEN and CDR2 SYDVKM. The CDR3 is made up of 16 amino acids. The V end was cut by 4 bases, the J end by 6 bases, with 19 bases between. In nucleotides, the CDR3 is TGTGCCAGCAGTTCGGCGGGGACCACGTTAGGCAATGAGCAGTTCTTC. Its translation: CASSSAGTTLGNEQFF.

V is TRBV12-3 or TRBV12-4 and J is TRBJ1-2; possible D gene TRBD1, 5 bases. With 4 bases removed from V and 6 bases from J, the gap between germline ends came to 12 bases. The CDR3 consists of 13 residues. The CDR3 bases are TGTGCCAGCAGTTCACCCCAGGGTGATGGCTACACCTTC. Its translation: CASSSPQGDGYTF.

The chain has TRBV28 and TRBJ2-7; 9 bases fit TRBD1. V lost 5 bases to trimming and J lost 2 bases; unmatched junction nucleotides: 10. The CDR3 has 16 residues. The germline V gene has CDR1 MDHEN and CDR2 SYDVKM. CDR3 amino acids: CASSTMDRGTAYEQYF. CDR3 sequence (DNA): TGTGCCAGCAGTACGATGGACAGGGGAACCGCCTACGAGCAGTACTTC.

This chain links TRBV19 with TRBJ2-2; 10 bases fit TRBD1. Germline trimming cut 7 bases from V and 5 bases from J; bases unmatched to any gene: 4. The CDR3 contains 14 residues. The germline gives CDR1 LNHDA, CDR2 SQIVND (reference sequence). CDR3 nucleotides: TGTGCCAGTATAAAGGACAGGGGGACCGGGGAGCTGTTTTTT. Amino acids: CASIKDRGTGELFF.

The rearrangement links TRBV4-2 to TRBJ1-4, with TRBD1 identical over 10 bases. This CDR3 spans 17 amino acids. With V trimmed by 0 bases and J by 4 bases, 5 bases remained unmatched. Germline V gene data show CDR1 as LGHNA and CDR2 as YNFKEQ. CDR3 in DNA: TGTGCCAGCAGCCAAGAGACAGGGGGCTGGGGTAATGAAAAACTGTTTTTT. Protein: CASSQETGGWGNEKLFF.

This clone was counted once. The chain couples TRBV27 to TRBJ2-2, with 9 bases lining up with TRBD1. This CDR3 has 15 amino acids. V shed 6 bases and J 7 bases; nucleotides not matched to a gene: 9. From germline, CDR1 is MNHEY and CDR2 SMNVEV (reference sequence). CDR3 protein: CASSRGTGRVGELFF. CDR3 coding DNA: TGTGCCAGCAGCCGAGGGACAGGGAGAGTCGGGGAGCTGTTTTTT.

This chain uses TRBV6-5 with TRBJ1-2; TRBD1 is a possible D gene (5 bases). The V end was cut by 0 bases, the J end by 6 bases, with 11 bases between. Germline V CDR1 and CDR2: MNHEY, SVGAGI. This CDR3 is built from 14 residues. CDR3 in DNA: TGTGCCAGCAGTTACTCGTGGGGGGTGAATGGCTACACCTTC. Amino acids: CASSYSWGVNGYTF.

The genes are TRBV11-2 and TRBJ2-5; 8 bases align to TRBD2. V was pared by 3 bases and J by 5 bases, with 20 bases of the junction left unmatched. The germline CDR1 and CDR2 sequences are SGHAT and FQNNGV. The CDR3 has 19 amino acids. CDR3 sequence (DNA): TGTGCCAGCAGCTTGTCTGGAGGGCGGGGGGCGAGTCTTGGGGAGACCCAGTACTTC. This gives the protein CASSLSGGRGASLGETQYF.

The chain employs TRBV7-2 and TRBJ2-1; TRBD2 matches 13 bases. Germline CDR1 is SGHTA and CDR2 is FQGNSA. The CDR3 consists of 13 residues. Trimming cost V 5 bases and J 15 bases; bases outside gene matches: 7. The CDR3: CASSPRLAGGWFF. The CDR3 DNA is TGTGCCAGCAGCCCGAGACTAGCGGGGGGCTGGTTCTTC.

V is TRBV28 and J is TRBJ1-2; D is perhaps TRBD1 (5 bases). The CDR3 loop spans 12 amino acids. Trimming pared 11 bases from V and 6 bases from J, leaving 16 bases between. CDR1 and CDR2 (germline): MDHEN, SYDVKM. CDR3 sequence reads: CAALGLGDGYTF. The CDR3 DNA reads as TGTGCCGCCCTAGGATTAGGGGATGGCTACACCTTC.

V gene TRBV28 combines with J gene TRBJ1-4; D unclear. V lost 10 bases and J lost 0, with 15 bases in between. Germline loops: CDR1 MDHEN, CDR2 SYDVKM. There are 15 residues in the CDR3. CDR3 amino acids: CATGGAGATNEKLFF. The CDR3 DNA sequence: TGTGCCACGGGTGGAGCGGGAGCAACTAATGAAAAACTGTTTTTT.

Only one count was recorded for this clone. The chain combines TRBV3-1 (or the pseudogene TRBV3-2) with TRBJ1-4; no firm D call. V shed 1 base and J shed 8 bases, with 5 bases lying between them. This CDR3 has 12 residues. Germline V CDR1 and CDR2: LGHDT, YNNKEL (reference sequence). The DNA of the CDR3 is TGTGCCAGCAGCCAAGGGCAAGAAAAACTGTTTTTT. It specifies CASSQGQEKLFF.

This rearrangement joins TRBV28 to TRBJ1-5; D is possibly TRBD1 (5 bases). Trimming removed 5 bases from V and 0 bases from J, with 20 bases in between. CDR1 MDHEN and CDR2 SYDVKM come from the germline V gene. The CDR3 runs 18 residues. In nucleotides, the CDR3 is TGTGCCAGCAGTCCAAGGGGTAATTGGGCCTATAGCAATCAGCCCCAGCATTTT. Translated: CASSPRGNWAYSNQPQHF.

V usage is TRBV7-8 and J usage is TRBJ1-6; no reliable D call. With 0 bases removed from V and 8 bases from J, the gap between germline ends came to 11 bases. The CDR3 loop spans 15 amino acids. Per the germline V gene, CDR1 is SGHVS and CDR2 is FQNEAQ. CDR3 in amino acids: CASSLAPFTDSPLHF. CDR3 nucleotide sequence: TGTGCCAGCAGCTTAGCCCCCTTCACAGATTCACCCCTCCACTTT.

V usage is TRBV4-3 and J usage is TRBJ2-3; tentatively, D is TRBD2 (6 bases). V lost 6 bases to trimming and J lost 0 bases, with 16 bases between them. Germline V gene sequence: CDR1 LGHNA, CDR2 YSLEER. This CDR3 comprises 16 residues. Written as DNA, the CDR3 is TGCGCCAGCAGAAGGGAGGCATCGTCTAGCACAGATACGCAGTATTTT. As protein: CASRREASSSTDTQYF.

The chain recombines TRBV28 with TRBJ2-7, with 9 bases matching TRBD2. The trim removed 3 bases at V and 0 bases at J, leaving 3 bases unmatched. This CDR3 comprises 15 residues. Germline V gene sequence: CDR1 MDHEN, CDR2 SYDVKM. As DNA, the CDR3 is TGTGCCAGCAGTTTCTCAGCGGGGGGCTCCTACGAGCAGTACTTC. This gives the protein CASSFSAGGSYEQYF.